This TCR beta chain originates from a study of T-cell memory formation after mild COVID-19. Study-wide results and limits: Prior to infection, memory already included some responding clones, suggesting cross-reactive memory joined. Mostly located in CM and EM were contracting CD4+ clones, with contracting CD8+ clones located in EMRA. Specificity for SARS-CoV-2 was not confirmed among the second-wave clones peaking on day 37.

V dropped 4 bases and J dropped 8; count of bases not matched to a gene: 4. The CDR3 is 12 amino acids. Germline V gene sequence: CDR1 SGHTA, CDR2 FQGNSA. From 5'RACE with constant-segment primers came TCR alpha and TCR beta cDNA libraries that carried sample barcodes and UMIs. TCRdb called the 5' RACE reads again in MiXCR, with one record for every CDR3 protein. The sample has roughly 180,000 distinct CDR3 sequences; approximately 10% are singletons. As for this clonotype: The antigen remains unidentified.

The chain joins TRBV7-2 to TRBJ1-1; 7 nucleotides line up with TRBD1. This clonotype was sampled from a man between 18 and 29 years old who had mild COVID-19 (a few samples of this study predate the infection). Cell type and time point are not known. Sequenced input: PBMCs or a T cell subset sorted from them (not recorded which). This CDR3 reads CASSSRTGEAFF. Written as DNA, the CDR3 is TGTGCCAGCAGCTCAAGGACAGGAGAAGCTTTCTTT. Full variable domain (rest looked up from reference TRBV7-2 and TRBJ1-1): GAGVSQSPSNKVTEKGKDVELRCDPISGHTALYWYRQSLGQGLEFLIYFQGNSAPDKSGLPSDRFSAERTGGSVSTLTIQRTQQEDSAVYLCASSSRTGEAFFGQGTRLTVV.